These 14 T cell receptor beta chains originate from one sample sequenced in a study of identical twins. TCRdb analysed the 5' RACE reads with MiXCR anew, one entry per CDR3 protein. This table holds around 670,000 distinct CDR3 sequences, 6% to 6.5% found once. The sequenced sample was naive T cells sorted from blood. Receptors originate from a man aged 18 to 30 in good health.

This clonotype appeared many times. The chain recombines TRBV7-3 with TRBJ2-7; 10 positions agree with TRBD2. The CDR3 has 15 amino acids. Trimming removed 5 bases from V and 6 bases from J; junction bases left unmatched: 10. From germline, CDR1 is SGHTA and CDR2 FQGTGA. The CDR3 region is CASSTGLADISEQYF. For the CDR3, the DNA is TGTGCCAGCAGCACCGGACTAGCGGACATAAGCGAGCAGTACTTC.

This clonotype appeared many times. The rearrangement joins TRBV27 to TRBJ2-7; D might be TRBD2 (6 bases). CDR1 is MNHEY, CDR2 SMNVEV, per germline (reference sequence). This CDR3 has 13 residues. Between the trimmed V and J ends, which lost 3 bases and 6 bases, there was a span of 12 bases. CDR3 sequence (DNA): TGTGCCAGCAGTTTCTATTTGGGAGGCGAGCAGTACTTC. Translated, it gives CASSFYLGGEQYF.

Regarding this clonotype: In this CDR3 the conserved last residue, phenylalanine or tryptophan, is missing, so a read error is likely. This chain uses TRBV12-3 or TRBV12-4 with TRBJ1-5, with D possibly TRBD1 on 5 matching bases. This CDR3 has 16 amino acids. Trimming left V 7 bases short and J 0 bases short, with 16 bases between. CDR3 sequence reads: CASTLPGDSSNQPQHS. CDR3 sequence (DNA): TGTGCCAGCACTCTCCCCGGTGACAGTAGCAATCAGCCCCAGCATTCT.

The chain employs TRBV14 and TRBJ2-1; the match to TRBD2 covers 11 bases. J lost 4 bases, V lost 5 bases, and 7 bases had no gene match. The CDR3 has 16 amino acids. Germline V lookup: CDR1 SGHDN, CDR2 FVKESK. This CDR3 is CASSSVLAGEYNEQFF. As DNA, the CDR3 is TGTGCCAGCAGCTCTGTACTAGCGGGAGAATACAATGAGCAGTTCTTC.

A note on this clonotype: It is likely a read error, because the conserved phenylalanine at the end of the CDR3 is missing. This chain connects TRBV7-8 to TRBJ1-4, with D maybe TRBD1 (6 bases). The CDR3 sequence is 17 residues long. The V end was cut by 0 bases, the J end by 2 bases, with 13 bases between. Germline CDR1 SGHVS, CDR2 FQNEAQ. The CDR3 DNA sequence: TGTGCCAGCAGCTTAGCGAGGGGGGTATCGACTAATGAAAAACTGTTTTGT. Translation: CASSLARGVSTNEKLFC.

The chain recombines TRBV20-1 with TRBJ2-7; 9 nucleotides agree with TRBD2. This CDR3 has 13 amino acids. V dropped 6 bases and J dropped 4; count of bases not matched to a gene: 7. Germline CDR1 DFQATT, CDR2 SNEGSKA (reference sequence). DNA for the CDR3: TGCAGTGCCAGGACTAGCGTCGGATACGAGCAGTACTTC. Translation: CSARTSVGYEQYF.

This clonotype was observed a handful of times. The chain has TRBV5-6 and TRBJ1-4; D call uncertain. Per germline, CDR1 SGHDT and CDR2 YYEEEE. Trimming took 2 bases from V and 10 from J, leaving 15 bases between them. The CDR3 extends over 14 amino acids. CDR3 protein: CASSFVEVGAKLFF. The CDR3 DNA reads as TGTGCCAGCAGCTTCGTTGAGGTGGGCGCAAAACTGTTTTTT.

This clonotype was counted ten times or more. V is TRBV29-1 and J is TRBJ2-2; tentatively, D is TRBD1 (5 bases). This CDR3 spans 12 amino acids. V was trimmed by 5 bases and J by 6 bases, leaving 10 bases between them. Per the germline V gene, CDR1 is SQVTM and CDR2 is ANQGSEA. The CDR3 region is CSVRKGSGELFF. As DNA, the CDR3 is TGCAGCGTTCGGAAGGGGTCCGGGGAGCTGTTTTTT.

In its sample, this clonotype was seen a few times. The chain recombines TRBV24-1 with TRBJ2-4, with TRBD1 identical over 9 bases. The CDR3 spans 13 residues. V lost 5 bases and J lost 7; bases outside the gene matches: 2. The germline V gene has CDR1 KGHDR and CDR2 SFDVKD. In nucleotides, the CDR3 is TGTGCCACCAGTGGCGGGACAGGGAACATTCAGTACTTC. It specifies CATSGGTGNIQYF.

The chain links TRBV7-8 to TRBJ2-7; weak D call: TRBD1 (8 bases). Looked up from germline, CDR1 is SGHVS and CDR2 is FQNEAQ. The CDR3 is 14 amino acids. The ends were cut back, 5 bases at V and 4 bases at J, with 15 bases in the middle. The CDR3 loop is CASSMTGEGYEQYF. CDR3 DNA: TGTGCCAGCAGCATGACAGGGGAGGGGTACGAGCAGTACTTC.

This clonotype was detected ten times or more. This chain joins TRBV6-1 and TRBJ2-7; the D gene is possibly TRBD1 (5 bases). Germline V gene lookup returns CDR1 MNHNS and CDR2 SASEGT. The CDR3 is 13 amino acids. V was cut by 10 bases and J by 4 bases, with 17 bases left in between. The CDR3: CATWNPGKYEQYF. The DNA for the CDR3 is TGTGCCACCTGGAACCCAGGGAAGTACGAGCAGTACTTC.

This clonotype was found many times. V is TRBV10-3 and J is TRBJ2-7; tentatively, D is TRBD1 or TRBD2 (5 bases each). Trimming took off 3 bases at V and 3 bases at J, with 9 bases between the two ends. Germline V gene data show CDR1 as ENHRY and CDR2 as SYGVKD. The length of the CDR3 is 13 residues. The CDR3 nucleotides are TGTGCCATCAGTGACGGGGACGGCTACGAGCAGTACGTC. Residues: CAISDGDGYEQYV.

About this clonotype: A much more abundant neighbour one base away suggests this may be a read error. The rearrangement joins TRBV27 to TRBJ2-1; TRBD2 aligns across 7 bases. The ends lost 6 bases at V and 8 bases at J; junction bases unmatched: 10. The length of the CDR3 is 14 residues. CDR1 is MNHEY and CDR2 is SMNVEV in the germline V gene (reference sequence). DNA of the CDR3: TGTGCCAGCAGAGCCGGGACTATAAACGATGAGCAGTTCTTC. Its protein is CASRAGTINDEQFF.

This clonotype appeared a few times. The chain carries TRBV4-1 and TRBJ2-7, with D possibly matching TRBD1 (5 bases). Germline loops: CDR1 MGHRA, CDR2 YSYEKL. CDR3 length: 16 amino acids. The V end was cut by 0 bases, the J end by 2 bases, with 14 bases between. For the CDR3, the DNA is TGCGCCAGCAGCCAAGAGGGGCGTACAGTAACCTACGAGCAGTACTTC. Translating it yields CASSQEGRTVTYEQYF.